This is a list of T cell receptor beta chains from one sample in a study of T cell repertoires in MIS-A myocarditis. Produced via immunoSEQ multiplex PCR; TCRdb's table is partial and in-frame only. The table has roughly 12,000 clones, 65% to 90% seen once. The sample was right ventricle heart tissue obtained at autopsy. The source is a man aged 18 to 29 with fulminant myocarditis from multisystem inflammatory syndrome in adults (MIS-A) after COVID-19. CDR3s include the opening cysteine and the closing phenylalanine or tryptophan. A D gene is named only where the DNA matches it firmly. A row's size may be missing; if present it is once, few, many or a size class.

j_call | clone_size | d_call | v_call | cdr3_aa | cdr3_nt
TRBJ2-3 | . | . | TRBV5-5 | CASSLEVVGSGSTDTQYF | TGTGCCAGCAGCTTGGAAGTAGTCGGTAGCGGCAGCACAGATACGCAGTATTTT
TRBJ2-3 | . | . | TRBV9 | CASSVSPRVTDTQYF | TGTGCCAGCAGCGTATCGCCCCGGGTCACAGATACGCAGTATTTT
TRBJ2-7 | . | TRBD2 | TRBV5-8 | CASSPGTSEYEQYF | TGTGCCAGCAGCCCCGGGACTAGCGAATACGAGCAGTACTTC
TRBJ1-2 | . | . | TRBV5-5 | CASSLAVAADPNYGYTF | TGTGCCAGCAGCTTGGCCGTCGCGGCAGACCCAAACTATGGCTACACCTTC
TRBJ1-2 | . | . | TRBV28 | CASSWRGAGGYTF | TGTGCCAGCAGTTGGAGGGGGGCAGGTGGCTACACCTTC
TRBJ2-1 | few | . | TRBV12-5 | CASGFNNEQFF | TGTGCTAGTGGTTTCAACAATGAGCAGTTCTTC
TRBJ1-6 | . | TRBD1 | TRBV19 | CASRTGGNSPLHF | TGTGCCAGTCGGACAGGGGGAAATTCACCCCTCCACTTT
TRBJ1-5 | . | TRBD1 | TRBV19 | CASSRGQGASYQPQHF | TGTGCCAGTAGTAGAGGACAGGGGGCTTCGTATCAGCCCCAGCATTTT
TRBJ1-1 | . | . | TRBV7-9 | CASTLWDGNTEAFF | TGTGCCAGCACCCTATGGGACGGGAACACTGAAGCTTTCTTT
TRBJ2-1 | . | . | TRBV12-1 | CASSFGSRGQFF | TGTGCCAGCAGCTTTGGGTCGAGAGGGCAGTTCTTC
TRBJ1-1 | once | . | TRBV29-1 | CSVANRVPFF | TGCAGCGTTGCTAACAGAGTTCCTTTCTTT
TRBJ2-1 | . | . | TRBV6-5 | CASSSGRDPDEQFF | TGTGCCAGCAGTTCCGGACGGGACCCCGATGAGCAGTTCTTC
TRBJ2-3 | few | . | TRBV9 | CASSAYHSTDTQYF | TGTGCCAGCAGCGCCTATCACAGCACAGATACGCAGTATTTT
TRBJ2-7 | . | . | TRBV4-1 | CASSPGLSSYEQYF | TGCGCCAGCAGTCCGGGACTTTCGTCCTACGAGCAGTACTTC
TRBJ2-4 | . | . | TRBV25-1 | CASSAGLAKNIQYF | TGTGCCAGCTCCGCCGGCTTGGCCAAAAACATTCAGTACTTC
TRBJ1-2 | . | . | TRBV28 | CASSFIDTINGYTF | TGTGCCAGCAGTTTTATCGACACCATCAATGGCTACACCTTC
TRBJ1-6 | once | . | TRBV7-9 | CASSLELLYNSPLHF | TGTGCCAGCAGCTTAGAACTCCTCTATAATTCACCCCTCCACTTT
TRBJ2-2 | . | . | TRBV7-9 | CATRLNTGELFF | TGTGCCACCAGACTGAACACCGGGGAGCTGTTTTTT
TRBJ2-7 | . | . | TRBV12-3/TRBV12-4 | CASSLLYEQYF | TGTGCCAGCAGCCTTCTCTACGAGCAGTACTTC
TRBJ1-1 | . | TRBD1 | TRBV10-3 | CAISKTGEDTEAFF | TGTGCCATCAGTAAGACAGGGGAGGACACTGAAGCTTTCTTT
TRBJ2-5 | . | TRBD1 | TRBV5-1 | CASSFQGAQETQYF | TGCGCCAGCAGCTTCCAGGGGGCCCAAGAGACCCAGTACTTC
TRBJ1-4 | . | . | TRBV7-2 | CASSLAGTGEKLFF | TGTGCCAGCAGCTTAGCCGGGACGGGTGAAAAACTGTTTTTT